This T cell receptor beta chain was documented in a study of T cell responses to AZD1222 COVID-19 vaccine. Study observations and caveats: Most donors were white British, females outnumbered males, and clonal diversity was possibly underestimated. Repertoire samples came only from after the peak T cell response. The study identified only five to seven AZD1222 recipients as seropositive at baseline.

Sequenced by immunoSEQ multiplex PCR; TCRdb stores in-frame clones only, minus some. The table shows roughly 100,000 clones, with approximately 86% occurring only once. Concerning this clone itself: Its antigen is currently unknown.

With 4 bases removed from V and 4 bases from J, the gap between germline ends came to 17 bases. CDR1 SGHRS and CDR2 YFSETQ come from the germline V gene. The CDR3 spans 16 residues. This TCR derives from an adult in good health. This specimen consisted of peripheral blood, obtained on day 0 of AZD1222 vaccination. The rearrangement uses TRBV5-1 and TRBJ2-2, with D maybe TRBD2 (7 bases). CDR3 sequence: CASSLGLRGPTGELFF. For the CDR3, the DNA is TGCGCCAGCAGCCTGGGATTGCGGGGGCCCACCGGGGAGCTGTTTTTT.